Listed below are T cell receptor beta chains from one sample, sequenced in a study of cytomegalovirus exposure and HLA in healthy donors. Using immunoSEQ multiplex PCR, the repertoire was profiled, and TCRdb retains in-frame clones only, with some absent. The sample holds about 44,000 clones, approximately 93% seen once. Sequenced sample: PBMCs. The receptors come from a woman aged 18-35 years in good health and CMV-seronegative. CDR3s include the opening cysteine and the closing phenylalanine or tryptophan. Each record gives: J gene, V gene, D gene, clone size, CDR3 protein, CDR3 DNA. The D gene is left open where the match is weak. A row's size may be missing; if present it is once, few, many or a size class.

j_call: TRBJ1-1
v_call: TRBV6-4
d_call: .
clone_size: .
cdr3_aa: CASRPSQGEAFF
cdr3_nt: TGTGCCAGCAGACCGTCACAGGGCGAAGCTTTCTTT

j_call: TRBJ1-4
v_call: TRBV5-1
d_call: .
clone_size: .
cdr3_aa: CASSLGVDSRNEKLFF
cdr3_nt: TGCGCCAGCAGCTTGGGGGTCGACAGCCGTAATGAAAAACTGTTTTTT

j_call: TRBJ2-3
v_call: TRBV19
d_call: TRBD2
clone_size: .
cdr3_aa: CASTVLAGGSNTQYF
cdr3_nt: TGTGCCAGTACCGTACTAGCGGGGGGGAGTAATACGCAGTATTTT

j_call: TRBJ1-1
v_call: TRBV5-6
d_call: .
clone_size: .
cdr3_aa: CASSLGDGWDTEAFF
cdr3_nt: TGTGCCAGCAGCTTGGGTGACGGGTGGGACACTGAAGCTTTCTTT

j_call: TRBJ2-3
v_call: TRBV6-4
d_call: TRBD1
clone_size: few
cdr3_aa: CASSDSGTGGTDTQYF
cdr3_nt: TGTGCCAGCAGTGACTCCGGGACAGGGGGCACAGATACGCAGTATTTT

j_call: TRBJ1-5
v_call: TRBV6-5
d_call: TRBD1
clone_size: .
cdr3_aa: CASSPTGDHGQPQHF
cdr3_nt: TGTGCCAGCAGTCCGACAGGGGATCACGGTCAGCCCCAGCATTTT

j_call: TRBJ2-5
v_call: TRBV7-6
d_call: .
clone_size: once
cdr3_aa: CASSRDFPPKETQYF
cdr3_nt: TGTGCCAGCAGCCGCGACTTCCCCCCGAAAGAGACCCAGTACTTC

j_call: TRBJ2-1
v_call: TRBV7-8
d_call: TRBD1
clone_size: .
cdr3_aa: CASSLGGVLQGAHNNEQFF
cdr3_nt: TGTGCCAGCAGCTTAGGGGGGGTCTTGCAGGGGGCGCATAACAATGAGCAGTTCTTC

j_call: TRBJ2-1
v_call: TRBV6-4
d_call: .
clone_size: .
cdr3_aa: CASSDSGGHNEQFF
cdr3_nt: TGTGCCAGCAGTGACTCGGGAGGCCACAATGAGCAGTTCTTC

j_call: TRBJ2-2
v_call: TRBV5-1
d_call: TRBD1
clone_size: .
cdr3_aa: CASSLDRGAGELFF
cdr3_nt: TGCGCCAGCAGCTTGGACAGGGGAGCCGGGGAGCTGTTTTTT

j_call: TRBJ1-4
v_call: TRBV28
d_call: .
clone_size: .
cdr3_aa: CASSSNRATGTRNEKLFF
cdr3_nt: TGTGCCAGCAGTTCCAACAGGGCTACCGGTACCAGAAATGAAAAACTGTTTTTT

j_call: TRBJ1-1
v_call: TRBV28
d_call: TRBD1
clone_size: .
cdr3_aa: CASTLPGQGSTEAFF
cdr3_nt: TGTGCCAGCACCCTCCCGGGACAGGGGAGTACTGAAGCTTTCTTT

j_call: TRBJ2-7
v_call: TRBV5-1
d_call: .
clone_size: .
cdr3_aa: CASSLAQDSGRQQYF
cdr3_nt: TGCGCCAGCAGCTTGGCCCAGGACTCGGGCAGGCAGCAGTACTTC

j_call: TRBJ2-1
v_call: TRBV6-1
d_call: TRBD2
clone_size: .
cdr3_aa: CASSEAGGSYNEQFF
cdr3_nt: TGTGCCAGCAGTGAAGCGGGGGGGTCCTACAATGAGCAGTTCTTC

j_call: TRBJ2-3
v_call: TRBV29-1
d_call: .
clone_size: .
cdr3_aa: CSVEESFTDTQYF
cdr3_nt: TGCAGCGTTGAAGAAAGCTTCACAGATACGCAGTATTTT

j_call: TRBJ2-1
v_call: TRBV2
d_call: TRBD2
clone_size: .
cdr3_aa: CASQGLAGGNEQFF
cdr3_nt: TGTGCCAGCCAAGGTTTAGCGGGTGGTAATGAGCAGTTCTTC

j_call: TRBJ2-2
v_call: TRBV14
d_call: .
clone_size: .
cdr3_aa: CASSFGQFTGELFF
cdr3_nt: TGTGCCAGCAGTTTCGGACAGTTCACCGGGGAGCTGTTTTTT

j_call: TRBJ2-7
v_call: TRBV19
d_call: .
clone_size: .
cdr3_aa: CASSITISSYEQYF
cdr3_nt: TGTGCCAGTAGTATAACGATTAGCTCCTACGAGCAGTACTTC

j_call: TRBJ1-1
v_call: TRBV28
d_call: .
clone_size: once
cdr3_aa: CASSSTTNTEAFF
cdr3_nt: TGTGCCAGCAGTTCGACAACGAACACTGAAGCTTTCTTT

j_call: TRBJ2-1
v_call: TRBV7-3
d_call: .
clone_size: once
cdr3_aa: CASSLRQGEQFF
cdr3_nt: TGTGCCAGCAGCTTACGCCAGGGTGAGCAGTTCTTC

j_call: TRBJ2-2
v_call: TRBV2
d_call: TRBD1
clone_size: .
cdr3_aa: CASRRDRMNTGELFF
cdr3_nt: TGTGCCAGCAGGAGGGACAGGATGAACACCGGGGAGCTGTTTTTT

j_call: TRBJ1-5
v_call: TRBV28
d_call: .
clone_size: .
cdr3_aa: CASSLPRPILGQPQHF
cdr3_nt: TGTGCCAGCAGTTTACCCCGCCCCATCCTCGGTCAGCCCCAGCATTTT

j_call: TRBJ1-1
v_call: TRBV5-4
d_call: TRBD1
clone_size: .
cdr3_aa: CASSTDREGTEAFF
cdr3_nt: TGTGCCAGCAGTACGGACAGGGAGGGGACTGAAGCTTTCTTT

j_call: TRBJ2-5
v_call: TRBV6-6
d_call: .
clone_size: few
cdr3_aa: CASRPQNAGNQETQYF
cdr3_nt: TGTGCCAGCAGGCCCCAGAACGCGGGGAACCAAGAGACCCAGTACTTC

j_call: TRBJ2-7
v_call: TRBV2
d_call: TRBD1
clone_size: once
cdr3_aa: CATEDGTGEPEQYF
cdr3_nt: TGTGCCACCGAAGACGGGACAGGGGAACCGGAGCAGTACTTC

j_call: TRBJ2-5
v_call: TRBV4-2
d_call: TRBD2
clone_size: .
cdr3_aa: CASSQDPDRLAGAISETQYF
cdr3_nt: TGTGCCAGCAGCCAAGACCCGGATAGATTAGCGGGAGCGATTTCGGAGACCCAGTACTTC

j_call: TRBJ1-1
v_call: TRBV7-2
d_call: .
clone_size: .
cdr3_aa: CASSPQQGPTEAFF
cdr3_nt: TGTGCCAGCAGCCCCCAACAGGGACCCACTGAAGCTTTCTTT

j_call: TRBJ1-1
v_call: TRBV15
d_call: TRBD1
clone_size: .
cdr3_aa: CATSREGQGMNTEAFF
cdr3_nt: TGTGCCACCAGCAGAGAGGGACAGGGCATGAACACTGAAGCTTTCTTT

j_call: TRBJ1-2
v_call: TRBV6-5
d_call: .
clone_size: few
cdr3_aa: CASSPRGLARGYTF
cdr3_nt: TGTGCCAGCAGTCCCAGGGGACTAGCCCGCGGCTACACCTTC

j_call: TRBJ2-3
v_call: TRBV27
d_call: .
clone_size: .
cdr3_aa: CASTVRLGNSDTQYF
cdr3_nt: TGTGCCAGCACCGTTAGACTAGGAAATTCAGATACGCAGTATTTT

j_call: TRBJ2-5
v_call: TRBV5-1
d_call: .
clone_size: once
cdr3_aa: CASSAQGKTQYF
cdr3_nt: TGCGCCAGCAGCGCCCAGGGAAAGACCCAGTACTTC